These 4 T cell receptor beta chains came from one sample sequenced in a study of pediatric ulcerative colitis. This table comes from immunoSEQ multiplex PCR, and its TCRdb copy is limited to in-frame clones, with some not included. There are roughly 64,000 clones in the sample; about 90% occur only once, and approximately 3.5% lies in the top ten. The sample comprised blood. The receptors were sampled from a boy aged 5-17 years with severe ulcerative colitis.

The chain joins TRBV10-3 to TRBJ2-1; D may be TRBD2 (6 bases). Germline V gene lookup returns CDR1 ENHRY and CDR2 SYGVKD. V gave up 8 bases and J gave up 10 bases, with 21 bases separating them. The CDR3 length is 14 residues. CDR3 in DNA: TGTGCCATCGGACGGGAGTACCCTTCCCTCGAGCAGTTCTTC. This encodes CAIGREYPSLEQFF.

The chain couples TRBV7-2 to TRBJ2-1; D call uncertain. V was cut by 4 bases and J by 0 bases, with 10 bases left in between. Germline V gene sequence: CDR1 SGHTA, CDR2 FQGNSA. The CDR3 loop spans 15 amino acids. The DNA for the CDR3 is TGTGCCAGCAGCTCCACGGTCGGCTCCTACAATGAGCAGTTCTTC. Translation gives CASSSTVGSYNEQFF.

The chain joins TRBV6-6 to TRBJ2-7, with 10 bases aligning to TRBD1. This CDR3 is 14 amino acids long. Germline CDR1 is MNHNY and CDR2 is SVGAGI (reference sequence). V shed 2 bases, J shed 5 bases, and the junction held 3 bases outside the gene matches. The CDR3 DNA reads TGTGCCAGCAGTTACCCGGACAGGGGGAACGAGCAGTACTTC. Its protein is CASSYPDRGNEQYF.

The chain carries TRBV7-3 and TRBJ2-1, with 7 nucleotides matching TRBD2. CDR1 and CDR2 from the germline V gene are SGHTA and FQGTGA. The CDR3 consists of 16 residues. The J segment lost 3 bases and the V segment lost 5 bases, leaving 10 bases of the junction unmatched. The DNA of the CDR3 is TGTGCCAGCAGCCGGGGCGCGGGAGTGGGCTACAATGAGCAGTTCTTC. Its translation: CASSRGAGVGYNEQFF.